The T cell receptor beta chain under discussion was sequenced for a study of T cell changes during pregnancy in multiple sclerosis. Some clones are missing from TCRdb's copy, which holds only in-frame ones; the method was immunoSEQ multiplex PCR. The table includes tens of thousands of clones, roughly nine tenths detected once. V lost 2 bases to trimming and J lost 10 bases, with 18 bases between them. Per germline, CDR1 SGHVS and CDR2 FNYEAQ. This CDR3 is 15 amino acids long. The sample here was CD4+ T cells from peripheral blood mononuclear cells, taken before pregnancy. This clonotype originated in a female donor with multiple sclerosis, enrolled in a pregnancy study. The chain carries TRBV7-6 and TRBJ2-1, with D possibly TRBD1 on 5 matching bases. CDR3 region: CASSLLANRGAEQFF. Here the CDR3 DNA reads TGTGCCAGCAGCTTATTGGCGAACCGTGGGGCAGAGCAGTTCTTC.